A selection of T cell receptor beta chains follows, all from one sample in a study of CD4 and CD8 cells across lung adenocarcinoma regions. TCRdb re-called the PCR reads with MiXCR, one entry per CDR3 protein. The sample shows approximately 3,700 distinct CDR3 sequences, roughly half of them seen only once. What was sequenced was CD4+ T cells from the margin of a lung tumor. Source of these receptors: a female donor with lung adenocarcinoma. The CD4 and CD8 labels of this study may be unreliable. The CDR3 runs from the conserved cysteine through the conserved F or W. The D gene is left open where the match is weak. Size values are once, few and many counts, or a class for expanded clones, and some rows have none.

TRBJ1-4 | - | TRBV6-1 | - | TGTGCCAGCAGAAATGGGGGGGCAGGTGAAAAACTGTTTTTT | CASRNGGAGEKLFF
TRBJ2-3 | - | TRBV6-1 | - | TGTGCCAGGAGGGTGTATCCCGGGGACACTCAGTATTTT | CARRVYPGDTQYF
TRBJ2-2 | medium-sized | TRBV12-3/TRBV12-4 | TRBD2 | TGTGCCAGCAGGAGCGGGAGTGGCACCGGGGAGCTGTTTTTT | CASRSGSGTGELFF
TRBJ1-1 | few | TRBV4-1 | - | TGCGCCAGCAGCCAAGCCCCCGCCAGAGCTGAAGCTTTCTTT | CASSQAPARAEAFF
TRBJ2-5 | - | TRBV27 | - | TGTGCCAGCAGGCCAACTAGGGCAACCGGAGAGACCCAGTACTTC | CASRPTRATGETQYF
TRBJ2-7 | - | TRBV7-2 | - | TGTGCCAGCAGCCCCCGCGGGAAGGGCGCCGACGAGCAGTACTTC | CASSPRGKGADEQYF
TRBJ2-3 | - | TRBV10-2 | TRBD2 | TGCGCCTCGGGGCCGGGAGGCAAAAATACGCAGTATTTC | CASGPGGKNTQYF
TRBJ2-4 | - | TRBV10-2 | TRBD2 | TGCGCCATACTAGCGGGAGGCACAGACATGCAGTACTTC | CAILAGGTDMQYF
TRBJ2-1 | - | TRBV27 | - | TGTGCCAGCAGTTTTTCCGGGTCGAGCGATGAGCAGTTCTTC | CASSFSGSSDEQFF
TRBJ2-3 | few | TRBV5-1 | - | TGCGCCAGCAGCTTCGGGACGGTGGGGGATACGCAGTATTTT | CASSFGTVGDTQYF
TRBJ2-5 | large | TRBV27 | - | TGTGCCAGCAGTATACAGGGAGTAGAGACCCAGTACTTC | CASSIQGVETQYF
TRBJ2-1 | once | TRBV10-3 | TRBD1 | TGTGCCGCCACCAGGGACAGCGACTTCTACGAGCAGTTCTTC | CAATRDSDFYEQFF
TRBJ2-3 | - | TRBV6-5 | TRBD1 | TGTGCCAGCAGTTACTCAGGCAGGGGGCGATCATACACAGATACGCAGTATTTT | CASSYSGRGRSYTDTQYF
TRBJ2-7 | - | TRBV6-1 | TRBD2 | TGTGCCAGCAGTGGGGAAGCGGGAGGGGCCTACGAGCAGTACTTC | CASSGEAGGAYEQYF
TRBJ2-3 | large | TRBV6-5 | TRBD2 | TGTGCCAGCAGTTTGCTAGCGGGCCGTAACACAGATACGCAGTATTTT | CASSLLAGRNTDTQYF
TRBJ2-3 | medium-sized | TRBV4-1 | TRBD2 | TGCGCCAGCAGCCAAGATAAACAGCGGGGTAGCACAGATACGCAGTATTTT | CASSQDKQRGSTDTQYF
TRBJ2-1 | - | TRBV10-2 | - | TGCGCCAGCACATACAACTACAATGAGCAGTTCTTC | CASTYNYNEQFF
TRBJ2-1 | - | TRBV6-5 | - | TGTGCCAGCAGTTACGACGGTAGCTCCTACAATGAGCAGTTCTTC | CASSYDGSSYNEQFF
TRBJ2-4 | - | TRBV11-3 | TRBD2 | TGTGCCAGCAGCTCGGGGGGGTGGGCCACAAACACTCAGTACTTC | CASSSGGWATNTQYF
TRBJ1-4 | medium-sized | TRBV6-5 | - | TGTGCCAGCAGTTACTCGCCCCCAAAAGCAACTAATGAAAAACTGTTTTTT | CASSYSPPKATNEKLFF
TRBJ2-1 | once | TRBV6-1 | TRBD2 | TGTGCCAGCAGAGGGACTAGCGGGAGTATCAATGAGCAGTTCTTC | CASRGTSGSINEQFF
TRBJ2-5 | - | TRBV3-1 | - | TGTGCCGGGGGCCCGGGGAGCTATGACCAAGAGACCCAGTACTTC | CAGGPGSYDQETQYF
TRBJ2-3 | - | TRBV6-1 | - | TGTGCCAGCAGTGAGGAACAGTGGGGCACAGATACGCAGTATTTT | CASSEEQWGTDTQYF
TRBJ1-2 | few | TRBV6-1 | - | TGTGCCAGCAGTGAACTTTGGGGTTTCGCCTACACCTTC | CASSELWGFAYTF
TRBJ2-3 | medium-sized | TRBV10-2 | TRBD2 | TGCGCCAGCAGGGATAGCGGGGACACAGATACGCAGTATTTT | CASRDSGDTDTQYF
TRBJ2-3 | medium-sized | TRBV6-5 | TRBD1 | TGTGCCAGCGTTAGGGACAGGGGATACCAATACACAGATACGCAGTATTTT | CASVRDRGYQYTDTQYF
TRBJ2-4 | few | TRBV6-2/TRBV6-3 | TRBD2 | TGTGCCAGCAGTTACGAAACTAGCGGGAAAAACATTCAGTACTTC | CASSYETSGKNIQYF
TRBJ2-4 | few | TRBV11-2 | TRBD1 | TGTGCCAGCAGCACAAGACAGGGGTCAGGTGCCAAAAACATTCAGTACTTC | CASSTRQGSGAKNIQYF
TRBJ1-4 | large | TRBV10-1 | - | TGCGCCAGCAGACGCCAAACAGGATTTAATGAAAAACTGTTTTTT | CASRRQTGFNEKLFF
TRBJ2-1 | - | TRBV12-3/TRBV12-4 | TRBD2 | TGTGCCAGCAGTCCAGAGCGGGGGGGCCACTACAATGAGCAGTTCTTC | CASSPERGGHYNEQFF
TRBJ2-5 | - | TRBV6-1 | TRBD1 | TGTGCCAGCGAGGGGTTAGGGGGCGGTGACAAAGAGACCCAGTACTTC | CASEGLGGGDKETQYF
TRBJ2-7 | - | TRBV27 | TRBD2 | TGTGCCAGCAGTCCCCGACTAGCGGGACAGCGCACAAATACGCAGTACTTC | CASSPRLAGQRTNTQYF
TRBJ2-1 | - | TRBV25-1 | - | TGTGCCTCTAGGAGCTCCTACAATGAGCAGTTCTTC | CASRSSYNEQFF
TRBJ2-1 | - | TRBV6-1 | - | TGTGCCAGCAGTGAAGTTGGTAGCGGCTTCTCCTACAATGAGCAGTTCTTC | CASSEVGSGFSYNEQFF
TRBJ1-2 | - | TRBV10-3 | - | TGTGCCAGCAGGGACTTAACTAACTATGGCTACACCTTC | CASRDLTNYGYTF
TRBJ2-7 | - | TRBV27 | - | TGTGCCAGCAGTTTACGAGGGAGAGGCTACGAGCAGTACTTC | CASSLRGRGYEQYF
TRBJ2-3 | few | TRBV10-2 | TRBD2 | TGCGCCATACTAGCGGGAGGCACAGATATTCAGTATTTT | CAILAGGTDIQYF
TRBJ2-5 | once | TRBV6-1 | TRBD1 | TGTGCCAGCAGTCTTCAGGGGGCGTACACTGAGACCCAGTACTTC | CASSLQGAYTETQYF
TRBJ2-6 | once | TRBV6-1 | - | TGTGCCAGCAGCATACAGGTCTCTGGGGCCAACGTCCTGACTTTC | CASSIQVSGANVLTF
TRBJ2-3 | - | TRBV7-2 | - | TGTGTCATGGGCCTGCTGGCGGGGAGCACAGATGCGCAGTATTTT | CVMGLLAGSTDAQYF
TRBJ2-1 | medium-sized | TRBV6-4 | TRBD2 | TGTGCCAGCAGTGCTAGCGGGAGAAGGGGCAATGAGCAGTTCTTC | CASSASGRRGNEQFF
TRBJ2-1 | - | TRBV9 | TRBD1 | TGTGCCAGCAGCGACCGGGACAGGGGTTTCAATGAGCAGTTCTTC | CASSDRDRGFNEQFF
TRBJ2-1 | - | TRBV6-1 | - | TGTGCCAGCAGCGAAGGGATAGGGGGCAATGAGCAGTTCTTC | CASSEGIGGNEQFF
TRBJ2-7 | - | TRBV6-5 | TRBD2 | TGTGCCAGCAGTCACCAGACTAGCGGGTACTACGAGCAGTACTTC | CASSHQTSGYYEQYF
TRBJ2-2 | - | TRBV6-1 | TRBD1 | TGTGCCAGCATCTTCAGGGGGTCCACCGGGGAGCTGTTTTTT | CASIFRGSTGELFF
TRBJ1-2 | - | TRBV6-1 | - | TGTGCCAGCAGACGGGGGGCCTATGGCTACACCTTC | CASRRGAYGYTF
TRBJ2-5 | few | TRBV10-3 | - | TGTGCCATCAGGGCTTATGGACAGCCTCAAGAGACCCAGTACTTC | CAIRAYGQPQETQYF
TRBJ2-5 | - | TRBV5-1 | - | TGCGCCAGCAGCTTTCCCGGGACCGGACAGACCCAGTACTTC | CASSFPGTGQTQYF
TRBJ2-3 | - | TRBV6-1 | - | TGTGCCAGCAGTGAATTGGGACACCTTAGCACAGATACGCAGTACTTT | CASSELGHLSTDTQYF
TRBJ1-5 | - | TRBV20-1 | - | TGCAGTGCTAGATACAGGAGCAATCAGCCCCAGCATTTT | CSARYRSNQPQHF
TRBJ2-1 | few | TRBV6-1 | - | TGTGCCAGCGGATCAGGGCCACACAATGAGCAGTTCTTC | CASGSGPHNEQFF
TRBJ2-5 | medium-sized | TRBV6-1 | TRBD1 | TGTGCCAGCAGTGAAGCAAGGGACAGTCTCTGGGAGACCCAGTACTTC | CASSEARDSLWETQYF
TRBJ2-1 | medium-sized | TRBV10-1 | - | TGCGCCAGCAGTGTTGCGCGGGTGATGTACAATGAGCAGTTCTTC | CASSVARVMYNEQFF
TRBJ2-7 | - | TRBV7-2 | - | TGTGCCAGCAGCTTATGGGCGACCGAATACGAGCAGTACTTC | CASSLWATEYEQYF